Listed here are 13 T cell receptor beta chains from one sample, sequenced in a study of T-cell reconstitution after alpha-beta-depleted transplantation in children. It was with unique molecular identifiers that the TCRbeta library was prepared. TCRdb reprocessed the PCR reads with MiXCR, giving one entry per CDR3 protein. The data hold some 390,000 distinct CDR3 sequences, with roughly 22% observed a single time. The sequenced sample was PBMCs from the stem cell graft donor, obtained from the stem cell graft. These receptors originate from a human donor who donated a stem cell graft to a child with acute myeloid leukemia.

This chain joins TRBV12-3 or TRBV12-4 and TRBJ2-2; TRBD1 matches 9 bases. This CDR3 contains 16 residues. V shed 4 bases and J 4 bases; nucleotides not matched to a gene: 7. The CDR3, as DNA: TGTGCCAGCAGTTCGAGGGGACAGGGTGGCACCGGGGAGCTGTTTTTT. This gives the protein CASSSRGQGGTGELFF.

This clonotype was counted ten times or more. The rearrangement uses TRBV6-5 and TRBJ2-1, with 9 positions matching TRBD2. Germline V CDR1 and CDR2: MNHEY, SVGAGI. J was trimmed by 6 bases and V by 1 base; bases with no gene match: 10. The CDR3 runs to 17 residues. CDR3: CASSYYLSGSLRNEQFF. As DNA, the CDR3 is TGTGCCAGCAGTTACTATCTTAGCGGGAGTCTACGCAATGAGCAGTTCTTC.

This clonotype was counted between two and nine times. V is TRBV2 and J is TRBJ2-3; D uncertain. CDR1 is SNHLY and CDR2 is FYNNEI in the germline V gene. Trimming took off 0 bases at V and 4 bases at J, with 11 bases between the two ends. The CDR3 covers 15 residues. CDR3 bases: TGTGCCAGCAGTGAAGCGGTAGGGTTTGCAGATACGCAGTATTTT. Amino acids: CASSEAVGFADTQYF.

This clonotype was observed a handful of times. The CDR3 DNA reads as TGTGCCAGCCGACGGGAGACTAGTCCGTACAATGAGCAGTTCTTC. Translated, it gives CASRRETSPYNEQFF. The chain combines TRBV2 with TRBJ2-1; weak D call: TRBD2 (6 bases). The CDR3 totals 15 residues. V lost 8 bases and J lost 4, with 18 bases in between. CDR1 and CDR2 (germline): SNHLY, FYNNEI.

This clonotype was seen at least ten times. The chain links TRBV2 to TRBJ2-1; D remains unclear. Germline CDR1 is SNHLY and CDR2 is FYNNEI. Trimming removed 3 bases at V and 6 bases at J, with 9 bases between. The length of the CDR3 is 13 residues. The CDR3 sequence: CASSEELPNEQFF. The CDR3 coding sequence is TGTGCCAGCAGTGAGGAATTGCCCAATGAGCAGTTCTTC.

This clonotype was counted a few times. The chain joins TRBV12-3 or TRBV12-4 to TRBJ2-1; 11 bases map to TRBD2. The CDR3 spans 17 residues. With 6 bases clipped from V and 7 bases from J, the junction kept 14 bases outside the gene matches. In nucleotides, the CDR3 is TGTGCCAGCAGCGACCGCATCGGACTAGCGGGTATTAATGAGCAGTTCTTC. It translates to CASSDRIGLAGINEQFF.

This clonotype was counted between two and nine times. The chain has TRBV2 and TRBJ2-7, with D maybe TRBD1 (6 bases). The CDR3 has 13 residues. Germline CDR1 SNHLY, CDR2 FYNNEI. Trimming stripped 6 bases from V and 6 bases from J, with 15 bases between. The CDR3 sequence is CASRYRVASEQYF. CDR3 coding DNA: TGTGCCAGCAGATACAGGGTTGCTAGCGAGCAGTACTTC.

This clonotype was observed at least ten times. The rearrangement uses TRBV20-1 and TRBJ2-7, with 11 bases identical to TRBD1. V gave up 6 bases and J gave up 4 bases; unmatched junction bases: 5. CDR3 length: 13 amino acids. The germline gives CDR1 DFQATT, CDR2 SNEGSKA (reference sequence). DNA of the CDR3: TGCAGTGCCCCGGGACAGGGGGATTACGAGCAGTACTTC. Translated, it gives CSAPGQGDYEQYF.

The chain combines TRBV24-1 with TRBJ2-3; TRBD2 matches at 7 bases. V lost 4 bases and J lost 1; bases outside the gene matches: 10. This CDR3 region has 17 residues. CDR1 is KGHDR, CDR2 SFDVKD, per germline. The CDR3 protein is CATSDPTPREGTDTQYF. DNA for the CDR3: TGTGCCACCAGTGACCCCACTCCACGGGAGGGCACAGATACGCAGTATTTT.

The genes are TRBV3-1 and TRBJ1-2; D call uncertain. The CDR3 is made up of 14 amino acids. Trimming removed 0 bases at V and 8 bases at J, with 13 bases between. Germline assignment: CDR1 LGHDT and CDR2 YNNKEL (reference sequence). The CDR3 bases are TGTGCCAGCAGCCAAGATGATGGATTTGGGGGCTACACCTTC. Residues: CASSQDDGFGGYTF.

The CDR3 region is CASSLLGLDAGELFF. CDR3 sequence (DNA): TGTGCCAGCAGTTTATTGGGTCTAGATGCCGGGGAGCTGTTTTTT. V usage is TRBV12-3 or TRBV12-4 and J usage is TRBJ2-2; no clear D. The CDR3 consists of 15 residues. The ends were cut back, 2 bases at V and 6 bases at J, with 13 bases in the middle.

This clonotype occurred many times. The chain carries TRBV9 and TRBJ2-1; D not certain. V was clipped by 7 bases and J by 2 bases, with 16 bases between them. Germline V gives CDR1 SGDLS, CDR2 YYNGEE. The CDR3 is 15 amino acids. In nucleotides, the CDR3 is TGTGCCAGCGCTGCTGGTGGGTCCCCCTACAATGAGCAGTTCTTC. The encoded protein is CASAAGGSPYNEQFF.

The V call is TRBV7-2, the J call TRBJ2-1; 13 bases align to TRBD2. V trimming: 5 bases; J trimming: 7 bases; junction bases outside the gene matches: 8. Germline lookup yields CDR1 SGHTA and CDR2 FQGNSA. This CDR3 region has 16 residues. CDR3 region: CASSLRTSGRGNEQFF. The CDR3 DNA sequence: TGTGCCAGCAGCCTCCGGACTAGCGGGAGAGGAAATGAGCAGTTCTTC.